The next 15 T cell receptor beta chains were all read from a single sample in a study of control samples from healthy donors and cancer patients. Sequenced by immunoSEQ multiplex PCR; TCRdb stores in-frame clones only, minus some. The table lists around 94,000 clones, more than 85% of them singletons. The source material was blood. Every receptor here comes from a woman in her thirties in good health.

The chain couples TRBV5-4 to TRBJ2-1; TRBD2 agrees at 12 bases. From germline, CDR1 is SGHNT and CDR2 YYREEE (reference sequence). After removal of 1 base from V and 8 bases from J, the junction contained 4 bases not matched to a gene. This CDR3 has 15 amino acids. The CDR3 DNA reads as TGTGCCAGCAGCTTGCGCCTAGCGGGGGGGGATGAGCAGTTCTTC. Protein: CASSLRLAGGDEQFF.

This clone was detected once. The V and J genes are TRBV11-2 and TRBJ2-3; 7 bases fit TRBD1. Germline assignment: CDR1 SGHAT and CDR2 FQNNGV. CDR3 length: 15 residues. V trimming: 2 bases; J trimming: 1 base; junction bases outside the gene matches: 3. CDR3 amino acids: CASSLNQGGTDTQYF. The CDR3 DNA sequence: TGTGCCAGCAGCTTAAATCAGGGGGGCACAGATACGCAGTATTTT.

V is TRBV3-1 (or the pseudogene TRBV3-2) and J is TRBJ1-3; possibly TRBD1 for D (5 bases). CDR1 is LGHDT, CDR2 YNNKEL, per germline (reference sequence). Trimming removed 0 bases at V and 10 bases at J, with 10 bases between. This CDR3 region has 13 residues. CDR3: CASSQEGRSTIYF. CDR3 coding DNA: TGTGCCAGCAGCCAAGAGGGACGATCTACCATATATTTT.

The chain has TRBV30 and TRBJ1-2; a possible D gene is TRBD1 (5 bases). Trimming removed 0 bases at V and 6 bases at J, with 17 bases between. CDR3 size: 15 residues. CDR1 is GTSNPN, CDR2 SVGIG, per germline (reference sequence). In DNA, the CDR3 is TGTGCCTGGAGTGTATTGGCAGGGAGTTTGGATGGCTACACCTTC. Translation: CAWSVLAGSLDGYTF.

A word on this clone: Within the sample, other DNA sequences also encode this same CDR3. The chain links TRBV5-1 to TRBJ2-7; D gene uncertain. The germline V gene has CDR1 SGHRS and CDR2 YFSETQ. This CDR3 is built from 11 residues. V was cut by 0 bases and J by 4 bases, with 2 bases left in between. CDR3 in amino acids: CASSLGYEQYF. The CDR3 bases are TGCGCCAGCAGCTTGGGGTACGAGCAGTACTTC.

The chain couples TRBV6-4 to TRBJ1-1, with 8 bases aligning to TRBD1. The CDR3 is 14 amino acids. Per germline, CDR1 MRHNA and CDR2 SNTAGT. The trim removed 6 bases at V and 4 bases at J, leaving 7 bases unmatched. CDR3 bases: TGTGCCAGCAGGAGCGAACAGGGGGGCACTGAAGCTTTCTTT. Translating it yields CASRSEQGGTEAFF.

In regard to this clone: With a much larger clone just one base away, this may be a read error. The chain combines TRBV6-6 with TRBJ2-2; no clear D. Germline V gene sequence: CDR1 MNHNY, CDR2 SVGAGI (reference sequence). The CDR3 is 11 residues long. Trimming cost V 5 bases and J 2 bases, with 0 bases left between them. The CDR3 sequence is CASSNTGELFF. In DNA, the CDR3 is TGTGCCAGCAGTAACACCGGGGAGCTGTTTTTT.

Only a few counts were recorded for this clone. This chain joins TRBV3-1 (or the pseudogene TRBV3-2) and TRBJ2-5; weak D call: TRBD1 (5 bases). The CDR3 extends over 15 amino acids. Germline assignment: CDR1 LGHDT and CDR2 YNNKEL (reference sequence). Deletions cut 0 bases from V and 5 bases from J, with 13 bases between. The CDR3 nucleotides are TGTGCCAGCAGCCAAGATTTAGGGGCAGGGGAGACCCAGTACTTC. It yields the protein CASSQDLGAGETQYF.

This chain links TRBV19 with TRBJ1-1, with unresolved D. The V gene lost 3 bases and the J gene lost 11 bases, with 22 bases spanning the gap. Germline loops: CDR1 LNHDA, CDR2 SQIVND (reference sequence). The CDR3 is made up of 15 amino acids. The CDR3 protein is CASSMDGRITLKAFF. The CDR3 nucleotides are TGTGCCAGTAGTATGGACGGACGAATAACACTGAAGGCTTTCTTT.

The CDR3 nucleotides read TGTGCCAGCAGCTTCGGGGGGGTCAACTATGGCTACACCTTC. Translating it yields CASSFGGVNYGYTF. The chain employs TRBV11-3 and TRBJ1-2, with D possibly being TRBD1 (5 bases). The V end was cut by 3 bases, the J end by 2 bases, with 10 bases between. The CDR3 loop spans 14 amino acids. Per the germline V gene, CDR1 is SGHNT and CDR2 is YENEEA. Variable domain in full (rest from reference TRBV11-3 and TRBJ1-2): EAGVVQSPRYKIIEKKQPVAFWCNPISGHNTLYWYLQNLGQGPELLIRYENEEAVDDSQLPKDRFSAERLKGVDSTLKIQPAELGDSAVYLCASSFGGVNYGYTFGSGTRLTVV.

The J gene is TRBJ1-1, the V gene TRBV24-1; D unclear. Trimming removed 2 bases from V and 6 bases from J, with 15 bases in between. Per germline, CDR1 KGHDR and CDR2 SFDVKD. The CDR3 extends over 15 amino acids. DNA of the CDR3: TGTGCCACCAGTGATTCACACTCACTGCGGGCTGAAGCTTTCTTT. Translating it yields CATSDSHSLRAEAFF.

V usage is TRBV18 and J usage is TRBJ1-2; D unresolved. V lost 6 bases and J 7 bases, leaving 18 bases between the germline ends. Looked up from germline, CDR1 is KGHSH and CDR2 is LQKENI. The CDR3 has 14 residues. CDR3 region: CASSRDDYRGGYTF. CDR3 DNA sequence: TGTGCCAGCTCGCGGGATGACTATCGAGGTGGCTACACCTTC.

This sequence joins TRBV5-1 and TRBJ1-1, with no clear D. V lost 4 bases and J lost 1, with 14 bases in between. Germline CDR1 is SGHRS and CDR2 is YFSETQ. CDR3 length: 15 amino acids. The CDR3 region has the DNA TGCGCCAGCAGCCCCCGGGGAGGGCGGAACACTGAAGCTTTCTTT. Its protein is CASSPRGGRNTEAFF.

V gene TRBV5-1 combines with J gene TRBJ2-1; 8 nucleotides match TRBD2. CDR1 and CDR2 from the germline V gene are SGHRS and YFSETQ. V lost 4 bases, J lost 5 bases, and 11 bases stayed unmatched. CDR3 size: 16 residues. The CDR3 sequence: CASSPTRTSRNNEQFF. The CDR3 DNA reads as TGCGCCAGCAGCCCTACCCGGACTAGCAGAAACAATGAGCAGTTCTTC.

This chain connects TRBV4-1 to TRBJ1-6; D gene ambiguous. The CDR3 is 18 amino acids. Trimming pared 0 bases from V and 0 bases from J, leaving 12 bases between. CDR1 and CDR2 from the germline V gene are MGHRA and YSYEKL. The CDR3 loop reads CASSQEIVRNSYNSPLHF. CDR3 bases: TGCGCCAGCAGCCAAGAGATAGTCCGAAACTCCTATAATTCACCCCTCCACTTT.